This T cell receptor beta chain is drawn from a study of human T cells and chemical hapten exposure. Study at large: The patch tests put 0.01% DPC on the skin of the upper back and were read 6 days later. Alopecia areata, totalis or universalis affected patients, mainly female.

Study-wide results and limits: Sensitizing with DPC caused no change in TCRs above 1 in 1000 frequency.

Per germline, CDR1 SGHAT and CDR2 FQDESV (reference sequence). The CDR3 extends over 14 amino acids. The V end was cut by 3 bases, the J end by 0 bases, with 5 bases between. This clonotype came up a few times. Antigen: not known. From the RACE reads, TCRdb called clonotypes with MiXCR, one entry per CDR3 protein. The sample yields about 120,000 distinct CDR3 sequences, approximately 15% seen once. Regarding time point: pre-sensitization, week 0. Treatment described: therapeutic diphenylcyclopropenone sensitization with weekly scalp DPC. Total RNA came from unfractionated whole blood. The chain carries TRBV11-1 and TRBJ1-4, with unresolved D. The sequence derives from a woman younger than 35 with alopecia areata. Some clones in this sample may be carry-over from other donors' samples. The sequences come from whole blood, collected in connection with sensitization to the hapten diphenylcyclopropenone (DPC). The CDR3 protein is CASSFESTNEKLFF. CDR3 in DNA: TGTGCCAGCAGCTTTGAATCAACTAATGAAAAACTGTTTTTT.